Shown below are 2 T cell receptor beta chains from a single sample sequenced in a study of response to subunit inactivated influenza vaccine. TCRdb re-derived calls from the RT-PCR reads in MiXCR, one entry per CDR3 protein. This table holds about 170,000 distinct CDR3 sequences, approximately 12% found once. The sample was also reused in another study, on T cells expressing NK-cell markers. As reported in that work: In generating TCR beta cDNA, 5'RACE template switching with UMIs was used.

The source was CD8+ T cells sorted from PBMCs, collected less than 13 days after vaccination. The source of these receptors is a man over 45 who received an inactivated influenza vaccine.

The chain uses TRBV4-1 and TRBJ1-4; D may be TRBD1 (6 bases). Trimming took 0 bases from V and 8 from J, leaving 10 bases between them. The CDR3 contains 14 residues. The germline V gene has CDR1 MGHRA and CDR2 YSYEKL. CDR3: CASSQDRGREKLFF. In DNA form, the CDR3 reads TGCGCCAGCAGCCAAGACAGGGGACGGGAAAAACTGTTTTTT.

There are a few counts of this clonotype. A junction end diverges from the germline sequence, so it may reflect a read error. This chain joins TRBV4-3 and TRBJ2-5; weak D call: TRBD2 (5 bases). The CDR3 loop spans 15 amino acids. Per germline, CDR1 LGHNA and CDR2 YSLEER. The CDR3 region has the DNA TGCGCCAGCAGCCAAGACGCCATGACGAGGGTCCCCCTCGCCTTC. Residues: CASSQDAMTRVPLAF.